These T cell receptor beta chains were read from a single sample in a study of T cell repertoires and HLA-DP antigens. No antigen is known for these receptors. Clones were read by immunoSEQ multiplex PCR, and TCRdb kept only the in-frame ones, dropping some. The sample has almost 90,000 clones, approximately 86% seen once. Material for sequencing was CD4+ T cells from PBMCs. These receptors came from a man between 50 and 59 years old in good health and CMV-seronegative. CDR3s include the opening cysteine and the closing phenylalanine or tryptophan. A D gene is named only where the DNA matches it firmly. Rows give clone size only sometimes, using once, few, many, or a class for an expanded clone.

v_gene	j_gene	d_gene	abundance	CDR3nt	CDR3aa
TRBV5-5	TRBJ1-3	NA	once	TGTGCCAGCAGCTTGGGGCCCCTCTCTGGAAACACCATATATTTT	CASSLGPLSGNTIYF
TRBV7-2	TRBJ1-2	NA	NA	TGTGCCAGCAGCTTAGATCCCGGAAACTATGGCTACACCTTC	CASSLDPGNYGYTF
TRBV27	TRBJ2-3	NA	once	TGTGCCAGCCGGCTAGTATTTAGCTCAGATACGCAGTATTTT	CASRLVFSSDTQYF
TRBV5-4	TRBJ2-1	TRBD1	NA	TGTGCCAGCAGCTTGACGCCGGGACAGGGCACCAATGAGCAGTTCTTC	CASSLTPGQGTNEQFF
TRBV11-2	TRBJ1-1	TRBD1	once	TGTGCCAGCAGCTTCGGGACAGGGAGTTCTGAAGCTTTCTTT	CASSFGTGSSEAFF
TRBV29-1	TRBJ2-5	NA	NA	TGCAGCGTTCGGACAGCGCAAGAGACCCAGTACTTC	CSVRTAQETQYF
TRBV2	TRBJ1-4	NA	NA	TGTGCCAGCAGTGATGTGGGGTCGCGGGAAAAACTGTTTTTT	CASSDVGSREKLFF
TRBV11-1	TRBJ2-3	TRBD2	NA	TGTGCCAGCAGCTTTGGGACTAGCGGGGTTGATACGCAGTATTTT	CASSFGTSGVDTQYF
TRBV7-2	TRBJ2-5	TRBD2	once	TGTGCCAGCACTGTGGCTAGCGGGAGTGGTGAGACCCAGTACTTC	CASTVASGSGETQYF
TRBV5-4	TRBJ2-3	NA	NA	TGTGCCAGCAGCTCCAGGTCAGATACGCAGTATTTT	CASSSRSDTQYF
TRBV28	TRBJ2-5	NA	NA	TGTGCCAGCAGTTTACAGGGCTTGGGGCAAGAGACCCAGTACTTC	CASSLQGLGQETQYF
TRBV10-3	TRBJ2-7	TRBD2	NA	TGTGCCATCAGTGACCCAGCGGGAGCGTCCTACGAGCAGTACTTC	CAISDPAGASYEQYF
TRBV11-2	TRBJ2-1	NA	NA	TGTGCCAGCAGTCCCAGACGCTACAATGAGCAGTTCTTC	CASSPRRYNEQFF
TRBV18	TRBJ2-2	NA	NA	TGTGCCAGCTCACCACCGACCCCAGGGACCGGGGAGCTGTTTTTT	CASSPPTPGTGELFF
TRBV19	TRBJ2-1	TRBD1	NA	TGTGCCAGTAGTATATCCCAGGGGGCCTACAATGAGCAGTTCTTC	CASSISQGAYNEQFF
TRBV7-9	TRBJ2-3	TRBD2	NA	TGTGCCAGCAGCTTAGAGAGCGGGAGGAGCACAGATACGCAGTATTTT	CASSLESGRSTDTQYF
TRBV6-5	TRBJ1-2	NA	NA	TGTGCCAGCAGCCCTTGGGGGGGTGAGGGCTACACCTTC	CASSPWGGEGYTF
TRBV5-4	TRBJ1-6	TRBD1	NA	TGTGCCAGCAGGACCGACAGGGGGCGCACGTCACCCCTCCACTTT	CASRTDRGRTSPLHF
TRBV4-1	TRBJ2-2	NA	NA	TGCGCCAGCAGCCAATCTGTGACAGGTCGGACCGGGGAGCTGTTTTTT	CASSQSVTGRTGELFF
TRBV4-1	TRBJ1-1	TRBD1	NA	TGCGCCAGCAGCCAATCCGGGACAGGGGGCTTGAAAGCTTTCTTT	CASSQSGTGGLKAFF
TRBV19	TRBJ2-3	NA	NA	TGTGCCAGTAGTATACTTCAGAATACAGATACGCAGTATTTT	CASSILQNTDTQYF
TRBV29-1	TRBJ1-1	NA	NA	TGCAGCGTCCAGGGTAATGCCAACACTGAAGCTTTCTTT	CSVQGNANTEAFF
TRBV7-2	TRBJ1-1	NA	NA	TGTGCCAGCAGCTTCCCGGGACCTGAAGCTTTCTTT	CASSFPGPEAFF
TRBV6-6	TRBJ2-6	NA	NA	TGTGCCAGCACCATGTCTGGGGCCAACGTCCTGACTTTC	CASTMSGANVLTF
TRBV7-3	TRBJ1-1	NA	few	TGTGCCAGCAGCTTAGATCCGAACACTGAAGCTTTCTTT	CASSLDPNTEAFF
TRBV18	TRBJ1-1	NA	NA	TGTGCCAGCTCACCGGACAGTACGAACACTGAAGCTTTCTTT	CASSPDSTNTEAFF
TRBV18	TRBJ1-5	NA	NA	TGTGCCAGCTCACCCGGGGACGGGAGAGCGCCCCAGCATTTT	CASSPGDGRAPQHF
TRBV18	TRBJ2-5	NA	NA	TGTGCCAGCTCACCCATCCGGGGAGAGACCCAGTACTTC	CASSPIRGETQYF
TRBV14	TRBJ2-3	NA	NA	TGTGCCAGCAGCCGCTCCGACTTAGTCCGCACAGATACGCAGTATTTT	CASSRSDLVRTDTQYF
TRBV30	TRBJ1-2	NA	NA	TGTGCCTGGAACCACGGGGGTTCGAGCTACACCTTC	CAWNHGGSSYTF
TRBV11-3	TRBJ2-1	NA	few	TGTGCCAGCAGCCCCCGACTGGATAAGAACAATGAGCAGTTCTTC	CASSPRLDKNNEQFF
TRBV15	TRBJ2-7	TRBD1	few	TGTGCCACCAGCAGAGGGACAGGGGGCAGGTACGAGCAGTACTTC	CATSRGTGGRYEQYF
TRBV28	TRBJ2-3	TRBD2	NA	TGTGCCAGCAGTGCGGGAGGGCCCTCAGATACGCAGTATTTT	CASSAGGPSDTQYF
TRBV28	TRBJ1-5	NA	NA	TGTGCCAGCAGTTTATCGGGGGGAGGTTCTCAGCCCCAGCATTTT	CASSLSGGGSQPQHF
TRBV6-7	TRBJ2-2	NA	NA	TGTGCCAGCAGTCCCGGGGAAGACGGGGAGCTGTTTTTT	CASSPGEDGELFF
TRBV6-1	TRBJ2-3	NA	NA	TGTGCCAGCAGTGAGTTGCTAATAGGGATAAACACAGATACGCAGTATTTT	CASSELLIGINTDTQYF
TRBV6-6	TRBJ2-7	TRBD2	NA	TGTGCCAGCAGTAGCGGGGGGCCGGTGGACTACGAGCAGTACTTC	CASSSGGPVDYEQYF
TRBV28	TRBJ1-2	NA	NA	TGTGCCAGCAGTTTCGGGGGGGCATCATTCCATGGCTACACCTTC	CASSFGGASFHGYTF
TRBV6-1	TRBJ2-2	TRBD1	NA	TGTGCCAGCTCATGGACAGGGACGAACACCGGGGAGCTGTTTTTT	CASSWTGTNTGELFF
TRBV7-2	TRBJ1-5	NA	NA	TGTGCCAGCAGCCCCTATTGGAATCAGCCCCAGCATTTT	CASSPYWNQPQHF
TRBV2	TRBJ2-3	NA	once	TGTGCCAGCAGCCCCCGGGGGTTAGCGAGCACAGATACGCAGTATTTT	CASSPRGLASTDTQYF
TRBV6-6	TRBJ2-7	TRBD2	NA	TGTGCCAGCAGTTACCCCGGTAGCGGGCCCTACGAGCAGTACTTC	CASSYPGSGPYEQYF
TRBV7-2	TRBJ2-2	TRBD2	NA	TGTGCCAGCAGCTTGGGCGGGGGATGGACCGGGGAGCTGTTTTTT	CASSLGGGWTGELFF
TRBV29-1	TRBJ1-2	NA	NA	TGCAGCGTTGAAGGACCCGGGCAGGTCTATGGCTACACCTTC	CSVEGPGQVYGYTF
TRBV10-3	TRBJ1-1	TRBD1	NA	TGTGCCATCAGCGCGACAGGGGACCAGAGGGCTTTCTTT	CAISATGDQRAFF
TRBV2	TRBJ1-5	NA	NA	TGTGCCAGCAGGGAACAGGGAGTCCAGCCCCAGCATTTT	CASREQGVQPQHF
TRBV5-8	TRBJ2-7	TRBD2	NA	TGTGCCAGCAGCTTTCCCTGGGGCGGGGGGACCTACGAGCAGTACTTC	CASSFPWGGGTYEQYF
TRBV14	TRBJ2-2	NA	NA	TGTGCCAGCAGCCAAGTTTTTGCCGGGGAGCTGTTTTTT	CASSQVFAGELFF
TRBV30	TRBJ2-7	NA	NA	TGTGCCTGGAGGGCGCCTATCGGAGAGCAGTACTTC	CAWRAPIGEQYF
TRBV6-5	TRBJ1-1	TRBD1	once	TGTGCCAGCAGTTACCCTACAGGGGGCCCGAACACTGAAGCTTTCTTT	CASSYPTGGPNTEAFF
TRBV7-6	TRBJ2-3	TRBD2	NA	TGTGCCAGCAGCCCGTGGACTAGCGGGAGTTACACAGATACGCAGTATTTT	CASSPWTSGSYTDTQYF
TRBV18	TRBJ1-4	NA	NA	TGTGCCAGCTCACCTCGACAGCCAGGGGTTAATGAAAAACTGTTTTTT	CASSPRQPGVNEKLFF